This T cell receptor (beta chain) came from a study of beta chain features in type 1 diabetes. General study points: Whether TCRB rearrangement is influenced by HLA type was left unresolved in this analysis. Equally in patients and controls, shorter templates might have been favored by PCR. When Type 1 diabetes patients were examined, their TCRB CDR3s proved moderately but significantly shorter in all four CD4+ subsets.

Researchers reported sorting CD4+ naive, central memory, regulatory and stem cell-like memory cells via CD45RO/CCR7/CD25/CD127/CD95/CD27. The table lists this clone with a count of one. Its antigen is still unknown. All of the isolated RNA was reverse transcribed, so expressed TCRB transcripts were sequenced. Only in-frame clones appear in the TCRdb table, and some are missing; sequencing was by immunoSEQ multiplex PCR. The sample holds 150,000 to 200,000 clones; 63% are singletons and the top ten take about 0.1%. Trimming removed 3 bases at V and 8 bases at J, with 10 bases between. The CDR3 extends over 13 amino acids. Germline V CDR1 and CDR2: SNHLY, FYNNEI.

Sequenced material: naive CD4+ T cells from blood. The chain has TRBV2 and TRBJ2-2, with no clear D. The receptor was isolated from a young man with type 1 diabetes. As DNA, the CDR3 is TGTGCCAGCAGTGAGGACCGTTTGGGGGAGCTGTTTTTT. Amino acid sequence: CASSEDRLGELFF. Combining the CDR3 with reference TRBV2 and TRBJ2-2 gives the whole variable domain EPEVTQTPSHQVTQMGQEVILRCVPISNHLYFYWYRQILGQKVEFLVSFYNNEISEKSEIFDDQFSVERPDGSNFTLKIRSTKLEDSAMYFCASSEDRLGELFFGEGSRLTVL.